This T cell receptor (beta chain) was found in a study of blood T cell repertoires in COVID-19. Study-level information: In each case, the material was cDNA or gDNA derived from T cells, B-cell-depleted T cells, or PBMCs.

Data came from immunoSEQ multiplex PCR; TCRdb stores just in-frame clones and leaves some out. The repertoire holds roughly 200,000 clones, with roughly 78% as singletons. Looked up from germline, CDR1 is KGHSH and CDR2 is LQKENI. V dropped 1 base and J dropped 1 base, with 23 bases sitting between them. This CDR3 has 19 residues. Source material: peripheral blood. The TCR comes from a woman older than 75 with active or convalescent COVID-19. This chain connects TRBV18 to TRBJ2-7; D is possibly TRBD1 (6 bases). The CDR3: CASSPRATGTGRGSYEQYF. The CDR3, as DNA: TGTGCCAGCTCACCACGTGCGACAGGAACCGGTCGGGGATCCTACGAGCAGTACTTC.